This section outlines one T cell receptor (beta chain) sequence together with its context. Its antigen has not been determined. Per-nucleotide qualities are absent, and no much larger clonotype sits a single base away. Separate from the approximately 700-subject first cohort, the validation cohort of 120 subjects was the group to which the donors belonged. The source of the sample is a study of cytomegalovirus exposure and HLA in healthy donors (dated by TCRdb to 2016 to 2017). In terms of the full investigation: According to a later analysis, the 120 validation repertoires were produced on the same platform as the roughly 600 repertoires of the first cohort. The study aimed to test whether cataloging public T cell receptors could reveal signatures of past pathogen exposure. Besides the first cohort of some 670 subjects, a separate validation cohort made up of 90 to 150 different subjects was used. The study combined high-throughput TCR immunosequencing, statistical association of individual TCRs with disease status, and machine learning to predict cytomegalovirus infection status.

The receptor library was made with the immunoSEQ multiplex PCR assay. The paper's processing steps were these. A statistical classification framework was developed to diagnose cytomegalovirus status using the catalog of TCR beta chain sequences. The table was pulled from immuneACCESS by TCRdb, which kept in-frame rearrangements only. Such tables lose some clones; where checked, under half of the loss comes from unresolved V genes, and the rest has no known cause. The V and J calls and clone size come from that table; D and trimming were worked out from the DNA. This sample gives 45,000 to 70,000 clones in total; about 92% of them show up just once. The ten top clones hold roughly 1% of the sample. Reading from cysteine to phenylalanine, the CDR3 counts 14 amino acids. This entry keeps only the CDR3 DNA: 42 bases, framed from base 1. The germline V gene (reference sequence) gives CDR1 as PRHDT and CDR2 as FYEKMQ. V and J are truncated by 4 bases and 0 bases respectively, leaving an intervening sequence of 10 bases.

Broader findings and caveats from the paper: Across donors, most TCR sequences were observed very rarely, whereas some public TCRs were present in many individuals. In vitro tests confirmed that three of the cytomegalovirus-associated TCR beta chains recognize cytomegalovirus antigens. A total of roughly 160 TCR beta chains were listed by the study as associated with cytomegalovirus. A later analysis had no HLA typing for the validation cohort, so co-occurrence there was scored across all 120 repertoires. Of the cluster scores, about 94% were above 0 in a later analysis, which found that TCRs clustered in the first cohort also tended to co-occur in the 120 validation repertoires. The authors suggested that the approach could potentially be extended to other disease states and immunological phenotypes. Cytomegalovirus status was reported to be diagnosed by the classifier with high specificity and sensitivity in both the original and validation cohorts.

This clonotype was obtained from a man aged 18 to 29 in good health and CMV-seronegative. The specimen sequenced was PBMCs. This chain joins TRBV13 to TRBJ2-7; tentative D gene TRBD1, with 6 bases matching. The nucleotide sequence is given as TGTGCCAGCAGCTACCGGACAGTCTCCTACGAGCAGTACTTC. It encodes CASSYRTVSYEQYF.